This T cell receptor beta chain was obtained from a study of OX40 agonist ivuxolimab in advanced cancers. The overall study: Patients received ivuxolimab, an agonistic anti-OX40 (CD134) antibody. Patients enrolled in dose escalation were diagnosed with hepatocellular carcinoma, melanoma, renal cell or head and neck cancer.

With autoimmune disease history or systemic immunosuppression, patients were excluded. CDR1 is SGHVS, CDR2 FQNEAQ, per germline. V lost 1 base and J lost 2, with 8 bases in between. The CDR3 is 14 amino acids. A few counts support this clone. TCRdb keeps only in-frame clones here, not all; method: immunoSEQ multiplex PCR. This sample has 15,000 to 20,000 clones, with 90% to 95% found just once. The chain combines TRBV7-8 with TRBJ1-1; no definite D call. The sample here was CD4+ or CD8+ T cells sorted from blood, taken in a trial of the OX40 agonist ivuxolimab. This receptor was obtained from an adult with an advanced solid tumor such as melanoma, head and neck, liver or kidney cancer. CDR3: CASSLGHFNTEAFF. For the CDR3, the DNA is TGTGCCAGCAGCTTAGGTCATTTTAACACTGAAGCTTTCTTT.